Below, 4 T cell receptor beta chains from the same sample are listed, as sequenced in a study of long-term antiretroviral therapy in people with HIV. Assay version v3.0 of immunoSEQ was used, and it was run at survey level. Sequencing used immunoSEQ multiplex PCR; TCRdb keeps in-frame clones, though not all of them. Counted here are around 20,000 clones, about 82% occurring once; the ten biggest clones make up 3.5% to 5%. The sequences come from unsorted PBMCs, collected about 4 years after starting antiretroviral therapy. The receptors derive from a man between 18 and 35 years old with HIV.

The gene calls are TRBV25-1 and TRBJ1-3; D remains unclear. Germline CDR1 is MGHDK and CDR2 is SYGVNS. The CDR3 totals 13 residues. The V end lost 5 bases, the J end lost 3 bases, and 8 bases lay between the germline ends. CDR3 sequence reads: CASSYGYGNTIYF. The CDR3 DNA is TGTGCCAGCAGTTACGGGTATGGAAACACCATATATTTT.

This rearrangement joins TRBV13 to TRBJ2-3; D is tentatively TRBD1 or TRBD2 (6 bases each). The CDR3 extends over 18 amino acids. Between the trimmed V and J ends, which lost 0 bases and 2 bases, there was a span of 18 bases. Germline assignment: CDR1 PRHDT and CDR2 FYEKMQ (reference sequence). Here the CDR3 DNA reads TGTGCCAGCAGCTTAGGGCTAGCGAATTGGGGACACACAGATACGCAGTATTTT. It is translated as CASSLGLANWGHTDTQYF.

CDR3 coding DNA: TGTGCCAGCAGTCGTGGACAGGAAGCTTTCTTT. Protein product: CASSRGQEAFF. This sequence joins TRBV6-5 and TRBJ1-1, with D perhaps matching TRBD1 (6 bases). Per the germline V gene, CDR1 is MNHEY and CDR2 is SVGAGI. The length of the CDR3 is 11 residues. Trimming pared 5 bases from V and 8 bases from J, leaving 9 bases between.

V usage is TRBV28 and J usage is TRBJ1-4, with TRBD1 as a possible D gene (5 bases). Germline CDR1 reads MDHEN; CDR2 reads SYDVKM. V was clipped by 6 bases and J by 8 bases, with 10 bases between them. The CDR3 has 12 residues. This chain's CDR3 is CASRQGGEKLFF. Written as DNA, the CDR3 is TGTGCCAGCAGGCAGGGTGGAGAAAAACTGTTTTTT.